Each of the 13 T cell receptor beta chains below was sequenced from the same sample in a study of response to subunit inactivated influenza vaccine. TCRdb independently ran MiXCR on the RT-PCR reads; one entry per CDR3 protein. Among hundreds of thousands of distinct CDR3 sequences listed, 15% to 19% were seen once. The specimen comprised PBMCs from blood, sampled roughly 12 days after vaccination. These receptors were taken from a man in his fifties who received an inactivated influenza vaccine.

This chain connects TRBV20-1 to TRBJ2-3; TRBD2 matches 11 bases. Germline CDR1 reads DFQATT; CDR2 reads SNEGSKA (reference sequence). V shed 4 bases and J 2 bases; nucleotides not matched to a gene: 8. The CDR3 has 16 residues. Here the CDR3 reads CSATKGTSGNTDTQYF. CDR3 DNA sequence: TGCAGTGCTACCAAGGGGACTAGCGGAAACACAGATACGCAGTATTTT.

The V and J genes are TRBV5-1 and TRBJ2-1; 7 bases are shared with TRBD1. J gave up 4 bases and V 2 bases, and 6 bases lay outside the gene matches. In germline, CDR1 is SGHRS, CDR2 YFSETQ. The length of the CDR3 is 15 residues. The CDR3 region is CASSFRDSLYNEQFF. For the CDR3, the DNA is TGCGCCAGCAGCTTTCGGGACAGCCTATACAATGAGCAGTTCTTC.

The CDR3 nucleotides read TGTGCCAGCAGCGCTATGGTCGATTGGGGTGAGCAGTTCTTC. Its translation: CASSAMVDWGEQFF. The chain has TRBV7-2 and TRBJ2-1; D is ambiguous. V was clipped by 5 bases and J by 9 bases, with 17 bases between them. CDR3 length: 14 amino acids. Germline CDR1 is SGHTA and CDR2 is FQGNSA. Drawing the rest from reference TRBV7-2 and TRBJ2-1, the complete variable domain is GAGVSQSPSNKVTEKGKDVELRCDPISGHTALYWYRQSLGQGLEFLIYFQGNSAPDKSGLPSDRFSAERTGGSVSTLTIQRTQQEDSAVYLCASSAMVDWGEQFFGPGTRLTVL.

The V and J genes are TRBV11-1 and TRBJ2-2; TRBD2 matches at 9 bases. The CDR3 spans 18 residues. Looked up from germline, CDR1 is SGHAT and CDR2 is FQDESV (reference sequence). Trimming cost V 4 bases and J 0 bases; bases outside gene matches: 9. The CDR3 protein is CASSSRGSGGTNTGELFF. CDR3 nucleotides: TGTGCCAGCAGCTCCCGGGGAAGCGGGGGGACGAACACCGGGGAGCTGTTTTTT.

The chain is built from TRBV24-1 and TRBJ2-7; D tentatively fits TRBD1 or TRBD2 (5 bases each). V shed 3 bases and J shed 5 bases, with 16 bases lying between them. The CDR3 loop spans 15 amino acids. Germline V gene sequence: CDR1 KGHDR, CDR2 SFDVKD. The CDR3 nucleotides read TGTGCCACCAGTGATACCGGGACGAACCTAAACGAGCAGTACTTC. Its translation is CATSDTGTNLNEQYF.

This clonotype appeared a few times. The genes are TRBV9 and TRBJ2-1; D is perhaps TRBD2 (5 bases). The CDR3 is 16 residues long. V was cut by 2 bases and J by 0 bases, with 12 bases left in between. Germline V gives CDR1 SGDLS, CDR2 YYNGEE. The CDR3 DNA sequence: TGTGCCAGCAGCGTTTCAAGCGGAAGCTCCTACAATGAGCAGTTCTTC. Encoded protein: CASSVSSGSSYNEQFF.

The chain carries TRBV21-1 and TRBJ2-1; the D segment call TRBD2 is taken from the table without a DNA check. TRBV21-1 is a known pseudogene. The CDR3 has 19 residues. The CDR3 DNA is TGTGCCAGCAGCAAGTTTGAGGGAGGGCCAACTCGAGATTACAATGAGCAGTTCTTC. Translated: CASSKFEGGPTRDYNEQFF.

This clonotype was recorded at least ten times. The CDR3 DNA reads as TGTGCCAGCAGCTCACTCCAGAGCACAGATACGCAGTATTTT. Protein: CASSSLQSTDTQYF. The rearrangement joins TRBV7-6 to TRBJ2-3; D gene unclear. Trimming took off 4 bases at V and 0 bases at J, with 8 bases between the two ends. The CDR3 is 14 amino acids. Germline-derived CDR1 and CDR2 are SGHVS and FNYEAQ.

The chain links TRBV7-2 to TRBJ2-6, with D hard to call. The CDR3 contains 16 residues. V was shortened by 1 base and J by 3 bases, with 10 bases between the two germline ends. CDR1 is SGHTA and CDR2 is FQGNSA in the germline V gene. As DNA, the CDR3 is TGTGCCAGCAGCTTAGTAACAAGCCTTGGGGCCAACGTCCTGACTTTC. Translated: CASSLVTSLGANVLTF.

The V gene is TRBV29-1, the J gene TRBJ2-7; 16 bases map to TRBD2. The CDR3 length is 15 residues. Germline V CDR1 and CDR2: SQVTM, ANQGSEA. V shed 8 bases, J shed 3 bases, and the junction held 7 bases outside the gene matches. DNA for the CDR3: TGCAGCACGGGACTAGCGGGAGGGGAAGTCTACGAGCAGTACTTC. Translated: CSTGLAGGEVYEQYF.

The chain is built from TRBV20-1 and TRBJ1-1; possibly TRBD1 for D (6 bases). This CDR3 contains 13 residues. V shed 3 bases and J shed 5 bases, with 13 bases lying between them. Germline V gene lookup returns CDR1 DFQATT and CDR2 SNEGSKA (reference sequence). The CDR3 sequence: CSASSGGTTEAFF. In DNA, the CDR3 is TGCAGTGCTAGCTCCGGGGGCACTACTGAAGCTTTCTTT.

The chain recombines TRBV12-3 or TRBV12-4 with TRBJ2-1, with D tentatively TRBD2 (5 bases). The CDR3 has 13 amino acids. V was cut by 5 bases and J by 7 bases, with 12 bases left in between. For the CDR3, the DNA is TGTGCCAGCAGTCCCGAAGCGGAGAATGAGCAGTTCTTC. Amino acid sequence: CASSPEAENEQFF.

Written as DNA, the CDR3 is TGTGCCACCAGCAGAGGAGCGGGGGGCCAAAAAAACATTCAGTACTTC. It translates to CATSRGAGGQKNIQYF. The chain has TRBV15 and TRBJ2-4; 9 nucleotides line up with TRBD2. The germline gives CDR1 LNHNV, CDR2 YYDKDF (reference sequence). The CDR3 length is 16 residues. With 1 base clipped from V and 4 bases from J, the junction kept 5 bases outside the gene matches. Supplemented by reference TRBV15 and TRBJ2-4, the full variable domain reads DAMVIQNPRYQVTQFGKPVTLSCSQTLNHNVMYWYQQKSSQAPKLLFHYYDKDFNNEADTPDNFQSRRPNTSFCFLDIRSPGLGDTAMYLCATSRGAGGQKNIQYFGAGTRLSVL.